The present entry profiles one T cell receptor beta chain with its context. Its specificity is unknown. This sample stems from a study of T cell responses to AZD1222 COVID-19 vaccine. Across the whole study: Second-dose timings of about 4 or about 12 weeks were pooled. Study results and caveats: Two doses of AZD1222 preceded a rise in Spike-specific TCR breadth and depth. Among the donors, most were white British and more were female, and clonal diversity was possibly underestimated. It was only after the peak T cell response that any repertoires were sampled.

The CDR3 totals 14 residues. From germline, CDR1 is LGHNA and CDR2 YNFKEQ. V was shortened by 1 base and J by 7 bases, with 10 bases between the two germline ends. Clones were read by immunoSEQ multiplex PCR, and TCRdb kept only the in-frame ones, dropping some. The sample includes some 120,000 clones, roughly 90% of them seen just once. The source is an adult in good health. This sequence joins TRBV4-2 and TRBJ2-2; a weak D match, TRBD2 (6 bases). This sample comprised peripheral blood, obtained on day 0 of AZD1222 vaccination. CDR3 nucleotides: TGTGCCAGCAGCCAAGTACGGCGGGGCGGGGAGCTGTTTTTT. This gives the protein CASSQVRRGGELFF.